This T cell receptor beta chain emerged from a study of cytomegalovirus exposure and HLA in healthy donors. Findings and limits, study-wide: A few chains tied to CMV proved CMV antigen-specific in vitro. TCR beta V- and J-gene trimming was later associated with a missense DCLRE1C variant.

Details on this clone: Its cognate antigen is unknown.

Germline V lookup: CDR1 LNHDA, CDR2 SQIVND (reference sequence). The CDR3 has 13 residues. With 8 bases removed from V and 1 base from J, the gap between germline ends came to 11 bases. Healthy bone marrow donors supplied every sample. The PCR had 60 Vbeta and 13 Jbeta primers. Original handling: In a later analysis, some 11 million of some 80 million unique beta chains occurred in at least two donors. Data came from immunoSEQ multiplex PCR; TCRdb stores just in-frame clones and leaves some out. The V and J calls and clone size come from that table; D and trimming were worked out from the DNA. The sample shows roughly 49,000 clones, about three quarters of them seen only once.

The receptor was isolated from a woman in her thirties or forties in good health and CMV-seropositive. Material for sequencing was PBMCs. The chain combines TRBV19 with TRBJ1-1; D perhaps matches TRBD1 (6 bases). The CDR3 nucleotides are TGTGCCAGTTCTCGGGACAAGAACACTGAAGCTTTCTTT. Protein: CASSRDKNTEAFF.